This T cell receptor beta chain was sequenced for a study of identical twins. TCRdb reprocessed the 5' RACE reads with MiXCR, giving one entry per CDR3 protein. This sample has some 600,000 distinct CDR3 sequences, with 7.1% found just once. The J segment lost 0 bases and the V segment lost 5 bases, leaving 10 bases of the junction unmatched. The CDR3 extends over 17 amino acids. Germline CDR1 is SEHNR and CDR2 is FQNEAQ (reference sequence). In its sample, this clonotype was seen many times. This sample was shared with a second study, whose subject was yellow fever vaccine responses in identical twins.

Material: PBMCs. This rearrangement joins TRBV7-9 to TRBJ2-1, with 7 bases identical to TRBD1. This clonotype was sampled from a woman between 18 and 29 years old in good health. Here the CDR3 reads CASSDTRTGSSYNEQFF. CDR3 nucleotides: TGTGCCAGCAGCGATACCAGGACAGGCAGCTCCTACAATGAGCAGTTCTTC.